This note documents a single T cell receptor (beta chain) sequence. Its antigen is unidentified. This sample is drawn from a study of T cells in Graves' hyperthyroidism and ophthalmopathy. Overall study context: Upon initial diagnosis and before any treatment, peripheral blood was collected. Whole-study findings and limits: Separation of ophthalmopathy from stable hyperthyroidism was achieved by a 13 V-J model. Clonotypes that were expanded in thyroid above 0.001 mostly appeared in blood too.

Amplified TCR beta CDR3 regions came from RNA transcripts. The TCR CDR3 was amplified in a first-round RT-PCR using the HTBI primer set. TCRdb re-derived calls from the multiplex PCR reads in MiXCR, one entry per CDR3 protein. The data show 650,000 to 750,000 distinct CDR3 sequences, less than 15% seen once. This receptor was identified in a woman aged 18-29 years with Graves' hyperthyroidism. Source material: blood.

The CDR3 protein is CASSLGDLNYGYTF. The DNA for the CDR3 is TGCGCCAGCAGCTTGGGGGACCTCAACTATGGCTACACCTTC. The chain is built from TRBV5-1 and TRBJ1-2; D possibly corresponds to TRBD1 (5 bases). CDR3 length: 14 amino acids. The V and J ends lost 0 bases and 2 bases respectively, with 8 bases between them. CDR1 SGHRS and CDR2 YFSETQ come from the germline V gene.